This T cell receptor (beta chain) was recorded in a study of T-cell memory formation after mild COVID-19. Study overall: There were largely donor-specific TCR clusters.

V lost 3 bases, J lost 3 bases, and 2 bases lay in between. CDR3 size: 10 residues. Germline CDR1 and CDR2: DFQATT and SNEGSKA (reference sequence). Using its own MiXCR run on the 5' RACE reads, TCRdb lists one record per CDR3 protein. The sample consists of under 300,000 distinct CDR3 sequences, over 9% of them appearing once. This clonotype has ten or more counts. The antigen is not known. General study findings and limits: Still unconfirmed is whether the second-wave clones peaking on day 37 recognized SARS-CoV-2. Clones contracting day 15 to 85 were balanced CD4/CD8; later expanders leaned CD4+. Some SARS-CoV-2-responding clones were already detected in memory before infection.

The chain uses TRBV20-1 and TRBJ1-2; D gene ambiguous. Sequenced input: PBMCs or a T cell subset sorted from them (not recorded which). The clonotype comes from a young man who had mild COVID-19 (a few samples of this study predate the infection). Cell type and time point are not known. DNA of the CDR3: TGCAGTGCTAGGGACTATGGCTACACCTTC. Translated, it gives CSARDYGYTF.